Presented here are 2 T cell receptor beta chains from one specimen sequenced in a study of blood T cell repertoires in COVID-19. Libraries were prepared by immunoSEQ multiplex PCR; TCRdb keeps only in-frame clonotypes and omits some of them. Of 330,000 or so clones in the sample, about nine tenths were seen once. The sequencing input was peripheral blood. All receptors derive from a woman aged 60-70 years with COVID-19, enrolled during active disease.

The J gene is TRBJ2-4, the V gene TRBV5-1; tentatively, D is TRBD1 (5 bases). The length of the CDR3 is 19 residues. CDR1 and CDR2 (germline): SGHRS, YFSETQ. The germline V and J ends were trimmed by 4 bases and 0 bases, with 23 bases remaining between them. DNA for the CDR3: TGCGCCAGCAGCCGTGCCCAGTGGGGCCAGTGGTCAGCCAAAAACATTCAGTACTTC. Residues: CASSRAQWGQWSAKNIQYF.

The chain recombines TRBV2 with TRBJ1-2, with TRBD1 as a possible D gene (6 bases). Germline values: CDR1 SNHLY, CDR2 FYNNEI. This CDR3 has 13 residues. With 4 bases removed from V and 5 bases from J, the gap between germline ends came to 11 bases. DNA of the CDR3: TGTGCCAGCAGTGGACAGGTGACTTATGGCTACACCTTC. The encoded protein is CASSGQVTYGYTF.